A selection of T cell receptor beta chains follows, all from one sample in a study of T cell responses to AZD1222 COVID-19 vaccine. Profiled with immunoSEQ multiplex PCR; TCRdb holds only in-frame clones, not every one. The sample records about 130,000 clones, approximately 88% being singletons. Specimen: peripheral blood, collected 28 days after the second AZD1222 dose. Source of these receptors: an adult who received the AZD1222 COVID-19 vaccine. CDR3s include the opening cysteine and the closing phenylalanine or tryptophan. The order of the fields is D gene, clone size, CDR3 length, J gene, V gene, CDR3 protein, CDR3 DNA. The D gene is left open where the match is weak. Clone size is shown for a subset of rows, as once, few, many or a class of expanded clone.

TRBD1 | few | 17 | TRBJ1-5 | TRBV4-2 | CASSQDRGQGQYQPQHF | TGTGCCAGCAGCCAAGATAGGGGGCAGGGCCAATATCAGCCCCAGCATTTT
- | - | 15 | TRBJ2-1 | TRBV5-4 | CASSLVSGSGDEQFF | TGTGCCAGCAGCTTGGTGTCAGGGTCAGGCGATGAGCAGTTCTTC
- | - | 16 | TRBJ1-3 | TRBV4-1 | CASSYTGDVVVNTIYF | TGCGCCAGCAGCTACACGGGGGATGTGGTTGTCAACACCATATATTTT
- | - | 17 | TRBJ2-2 | TRBV7-9 | CASSPVSSMMGTGELFF | TGTGCCAGCAGCCCGGTCTCCTCCATGATGGGGACCGGGGAGCTGTTTTTT
- | - | 12 | TRBJ1-4 | TRBV6-5 | CASTRANEKLFF | TGTGCCAGCACCCGAGCTAATGAAAAACTGTTTTTT
- | - | 14 | TRBJ2-3 | TRBV18 | CASSPRMGADTQYF | TGTGCCAGCTCACCACGGATGGGAGCAGATACGCAGTATTTT
TRBD2 | - | 17 | TRBJ2-3 | TRBV24-1 | CATSPRISGGRTDTQYF | TGTGCCACCAGCCCCCGCATAAGCGGGGGACGCACAGATACGCAGTATTTT
TRBD1 | - | 15 | TRBJ2-5 | TRBV5-5 | CASSSGTGQGETQYF | TGTGCCAGCAGCTCCGGGACAGGTCAAGGCGAGACCCAGTACTTC
TRBD1 | - | 16 | TRBJ1-4 | TRBV4-2 | CASSQGFGTANEKLFF | TGTGCCAGCAGCCAGGGATTCGGGACAGCTAATGAAAAACTGTTTTTT
- | - | 15 | TRBJ1-4 | TRBV11-3 | CASSLDDGASEKLFF | TGTGCCAGCAGCTTAGACGATGGCGCGTCTGAAAAACTGTTTTTT
- | - | 11 | TRBJ2-1 | TRBV10-1 | CASSEGDEQFF | TGCGCCAGCAGTGAGGGGGATGAGCAGTTCTTC
TRBD1 | - | 15 | TRBJ1-5 | TRBV5-8 | CASSLIGTGNQPQHF | TGTGCCAGCAGCTTGATTGGGACAGGGAATCAGCCCCAGCATTTT
- | once | 13 | TRBJ2-1 | TRBV5-1 | CASSSSSYNEQFF | TGCGCCAGCAGCTCGAGCTCCTACAATGAGCAGTTCTTC
TRBD2 | - | 16 | TRBJ2-1 | TRBV24-1 | CATSDSGTSGFNEQFF | TGTGCCACCAGTGATTCCGGGACTAGCGGATTCAATGAGCAGTTCTTC
- | - | 16 | TRBJ1-3 | TRBV30 | CAWRPTTGPTGNTIYF | TGTGCCTGGAGACCTACCACAGGACCAACTGGAAACACCATATATTTT
- | - | 12 | TRBJ2-1 | TRBV11-3 | CASSRGLNEQFF | TGTGCCAGCTCGAGAGGGCTCAATGAGCAGTTCTTC
- | - | 13 | TRBJ2-1 | TRBV11-2 | CASSSGEYNEQFF | TGTGCCAGCAGCTCCGGTGAGTACAATGAGCAGTTCTTC
- | - | 14 | TRBJ1-1 | TRBV27 | CASSLWQGNTEAFF | TGTGCCAGCAGTCTCTGGCAGGGGAACACTGAAGCTTTCTTT
TRBD1 | - | 13 | TRBJ2-5 | TRBV30 | CAWSSGQGKTQYF | TGTGCCTGGAGTTCAGGACAGGGGAAGACCCAGTACTTC
- | - | 15 | TRBJ2-2 | TRBV7-8 | CASRIIYSDTGELFF | TGTGCCAGCAGAATCATATATTCGGACACCGGGGAGCTGTTTTTT
- | - | 15 | TRBJ1-2 | TRBV5-1 | CASSLIADSSGGYTF | TGCGCCAGCAGCTTGATCGCGGACAGTTCGGGAGGCTACACCTTC
- | - | 13 | TRBJ1-6 | TRBV7-2 | CASSVDRHSPLHF | TGTGCCAGCAGCGTAGACAGACATTCACCCCTCCACTTT
TRBD1 | - | 16 | TRBJ2-1 | TRBV27 | CASSSYRGIFYNEQFF | TGTGCCAGCAGTTCCTACAGGGGAATTTTCTACAATGAGCAGTTCTTC
- | - | 14 | TRBJ1-1 | TRBV11-1 | CASSLDTVGTEAFF | TGTGCCAGCAGCTTAGATACAGTTGGTACTGAAGCTTTCTTT
- | - | 12 | TRBJ1-1 | TRBV7-9 | CASSFSGTWAFF | TGTGCCAGCAGCTTTTCCGGGACGTGGGCTTTCTTT
- | - | 15 | TRBJ1-6 | TRBV5-4 | CASSTDGPDNSPLHF | TGTGCCAGCAGCACGGACGGCCCGGATAATTCACCCCTCCACTTT